Listed here are 27 T cell receptor beta chains from one sample, sequenced in a study of shared clonotypes between healthy human individuals. Measured with immunoSEQ multiplex PCR; TCRdb has only the in-frame clones, and not every one. Of around 370,000 clones detected, 96% appear once; the ten largest clones hold approximately 0.3%. Sequenced input: memory CD8+ T cells sorted from blood. Subset: CD45RO+ cells pooled with CCR7-negative TemRA cells. These TCRs come from a man aged 25-40 years in good health.

The J gene is TRBJ1-1, the V gene TRBV6-1; unclear D gene. Trimming took off 7 bases at V and 1 base at J, with 7 bases between the two ends. In germline, CDR1 is MNHNS, CDR2 SASEGT. The CDR3 runs to 12 residues. This CDR3 reads CASKLWNTEAFF. The CDR3 nucleotides read TGTGCCAGCAAGCTATGGAACACTGAAGCTTTCTTT.

The chain employs TRBV5-1 and TRBJ2-3; 8 nucleotides align to TRBD1. V lost 8 bases, J lost 2 bases, and 4 bases stayed unmatched. Germline V lookup: CDR1 SGHRS, CDR2 YFSETQ. This CDR3 is 13 amino acids long. CDR3 nucleotides: TGCGCCAGTGCACAGGGGGACACAGATACGCAGTATTTT. As protein: CASAQGDTDTQYF.

This chain uses TRBV9 with TRBJ2-1; no reliable D call. There are 16 residues in the CDR3. The germline CDR1 and CDR2 sequences are SGDLS and YYNGEE. V was cut by 0 bases and J by 4 bases, with 14 bases left in between. The CDR3 bases are TGTGCCAGCAGCGTAGATGAGGAATGGGGATACAATGAGCAGTTCTTC. It yields the protein CASSVDEEWGYNEQFF.

The J gene is TRBJ1-6, the V gene TRBV5-1; D remains unclear. The V gene's germline CDR1 is SGHRS and CDR2 YFSETQ. Deletions cut 1 base from V and 7 bases from J, with 6 bases between. This CDR3 has 13 amino acids. CDR3 sequence: CASSLLVNSPLHF. In DNA, the CDR3 is TGCGCCAGCAGCTTGCTGGTGAATTCACCCCTCCACTTT.

The rearrangement joins TRBV5-6 to TRBJ2-1; D unclear. The CDR3 spans 13 residues. V lost 1 base and J lost 9, with 11 bases in between. Germline CDR1 reads SGHDT; CDR2 reads YYEEEE. The CDR3 DNA is TGTGCCAGCAGCTTGAGTGGAGTGGGTGAGCAGTTCTTC. Translation gives CASSLSGVGEQFF.

The V and J genes are TRBV6-1 and TRBJ1-5, with D possibly TRBD1 on 6 matching bases. Deletions cut 6 bases from V and 1 base from J, with 10 bases between. The CDR3 contains 14 residues. Per germline, CDR1 MNHNS and CDR2 SASEGT. The DNA of the CDR3 is TGTGCCAGCAGAAGGGGGGGGAGCAATCAGCCCCAGCATTTT. Its protein product is CASRRGGSNQPQHF.

The chain recombines TRBV6-6 with TRBJ2-7; TRBD2 matches at 10 bases. Germline CDR1 MNHNY, CDR2 SVGAGI (reference sequence). V lost 6 bases, J lost 5 bases, and 10 bases stayed unmatched. The length of the CDR3 is 15 residues. Here the CDR3 DNA reads TGTGCCAGCAGAACCCTAGCGGGAGTCTTCCACGAGCAGTACTTC. As protein: CASRTLAGVFHEQYF.

The chain employs TRBV7-8 and TRBJ1-2; D uncertain. Germline V gene data show CDR1 as SGHVS and CDR2 as FQNEAQ. The V gene lost 1 base and the J gene lost 3 bases, with 12 bases spanning the gap. This CDR3 has 15 residues. CDR3 sequence (DNA): TGTGCCAGCAGCTTAGATTCTCGGAGTCACTATGGCTACACCTTC. Protein sequence: CASSLDSRSHYGYTF.

The rearrangement links TRBV6-5 to TRBJ1-2; 9 bases agree with TRBD1. V trimming: 4 bases; J trimming: 2 bases; junction bases outside the gene matches: 5. This CDR3 region has 15 residues. Germline assignment: CDR1 MNHEY and CDR2 SVGAGI. The CDR3 protein is CASSLSGTGNYGYTF. The DNA for the CDR3 is TGTGCCAGCAGTTTATCCGGGACAGGGAACTATGGCTACACCTTC.

This rearrangement joins TRBV7-2 to TRBJ2-5; 10 nucleotides agree with TRBD1. CDR1 is SGHTA, CDR2 FQGNSA, per germline. This CDR3 comprises 16 residues. The V and J ends lost 2 bases and 3 bases, in that order; junction bases with no gene match: 6. CDR3 amino acids: CASSLRPGQGKETQYF. The CDR3 bases are TGTGCCAGCAGCTTAAGGCCGGGACAGGGGAAAGAGACCCAGTACTTC.

V usage is TRBV27 and J usage is TRBJ2-1; D call uncertain. Trimming stripped 5 bases from V and 4 bases from J, with 12 bases between. The germline CDR1 and CDR2 sequences are MNHEY and SMNVEV (reference sequence). This CDR3 spans 14 amino acids. The CDR3 DNA is TGTGCCAGCAGTCCCTGGACCAGGTACAATGAGCAGTTCTTC. Translating it yields CASSPWTRYNEQFF.

This clone was seen a single time. V and J are TRBV7-9 and TRBJ2-3; 7 bases align to TRBD1. Trimming removed 5 bases from V and 5 bases from J; junction bases left unmatched: 4. Germline assignment: CDR1 SEHNR and CDR2 FQNEAQ (reference sequence). The CDR3 has 13 residues. The CDR3 reads CASSSNRGDTQYF. The CDR3 DNA is TGTGCCAGCAGCAGTAACAGGGGAGATACGCAGTATTTT.

This chain uses TRBV28 with TRBJ2-3; 12 bases are shared with TRBD2. V trimming: 7 bases; J trimming: 2 bases; junction bases outside the gene matches: 16. Germline CDR1 is MDHEN and CDR2 is SYDVKM. The CDR3 is made up of 19 amino acids. The CDR3 loop reads CASTLGGLAGGPPTDTQYF. CDR3 nucleotide sequence: TGTGCCAGCACCCTAGGGGGGCTAGCGGGAGGGCCTCCCACAGATACGCAGTATTTT. The complete variable domain, with remaining parts taken from reference TRBV28 and TRBJ2-3, reads DVKVTQSSRYLVKRTGEKVFLECVQDMDHENMFWYRQDPGLGLRLIYFSYDVKMKEKGDIPEGYSVSREKKERFSLILESASTNQTSMYLCASTLGGLAGGPPTDTQYFGPGTRLTVL.

The gene calls are TRBV19 and TRBJ2-7; maybe TRBD2 (7 bases). Per germline, CDR1 LNHDA and CDR2 SQIVND (reference sequence). This CDR3 has 17 residues. V shed 0 bases and J shed 2 bases, with 17 bases lying between them. The CDR3 DNA follows: TGTGCCAGTAGTATAGATCTATCGGCGGGGGCCCCCTACGAGCAGTACTTC. Encoded protein: CASSIDLSAGAPYEQYF.

The chain employs TRBV5-4 and TRBJ1-2; tentative D call: TRBD1 (5 bases). The length of the CDR3 is 12 residues. V was clipped by 3 bases and J by 7 bases, with 10 bases between them. From germline, CDR1 is SGHNT and CDR2 YYREEE (reference sequence). The CDR3 DNA reads as TGTGCCAGCAGCTCCCTGGGGGGTGGCTACACCTTC. This encodes CASSSLGGGYTF.

V is TRBV7-8 and J is TRBJ2-7, with 7 bases that match TRBD2. The trim removed 3 bases at V and 2 bases at J, leaving 10 bases unmatched. CDR1 is SGHVS and CDR2 is FQNEAQ in the germline V gene. There are 16 residues in the CDR3. CDR3 DNA: TGTGCCAGCAGCTTCTTTATAGCGGGTGGCCCCTACGAGCAGTACTTC. Translating it yields CASSFFIAGGPYEQYF. Supplemented by reference TRBV7-8 and TRBJ2-7, the full variable domain reads GAGVSQSPRYKVAKRGQDVALRCDPISGHVSLFWYQQALGQGPEFLTYFQNEAQLDKSGLPSDRFFAERPEGSVSTLKIQRTQQEDSAVYLCASSFFIAGGPYEQYFGPGTRLTVT.

The chain is built from TRBV21-1 and TRBJ2-3. TRBV21-1 is a listed pseudogene. This CDR3 contains 12 residues. CDR3 sequence (DNA): TGTGCCAGCAGCCTACAAACAGATACGCAGTATTTT. As protein: CASSLQTDTQYF.

This rearrangement joins TRBV10-3 to TRBJ1-2, with 7 nucleotides matching TRBD1. The CDR3 extends over 15 amino acids. Trimming removed 4 bases from V and 5 bases from J; junction bases left unmatched: 10. Germline V CDR1 and CDR2: ENHRY, SYGVKD. CDR3 in DNA: TGTGCCATCAGTGGGTCGGACAGGATCCATTATGGCTACACCTTC. The encoded protein is CAISGSDRIHYGYTF.

This sequence joins TRBV27 and TRBJ2-6, with a possible D match to TRBD1 (5 bases). Germline CDR1 is MNHEY and CDR2 is SMNVEV (reference sequence). Trimming cost V 3 bases and J 1 base, with 7 bases left between them. CDR3 length: 15 residues. CDR3 sequence reads: CASSFRQSGANVLTF. CDR3 coding DNA: TGTGCCAGCAGTTTTAGACAGTCTGGGGCCAACGTCCTGACTTTC.

This CDR3 is CAISEFLAKNIQYF. CDR3 DNA sequence: TGTGCCATCAGTGAGTTCCTAGCCAAAAACATTCAGTACTTC. This rearrangement joins TRBV10-3 to TRBJ2-4; D remains unclear. This CDR3 is built from 14 residues. The germline CDR1 and CDR2 sequences are ENHRY and SYGVKD. Trimming pared 1 base from V and 0 bases from J, leaving 4 bases between.

V is TRBV5-1 and J is TRBJ2-7; 7 bases line up with TRBD1. With V trimmed by 0 bases and J by 3 bases, 6 bases remained unmatched. This CDR3 comprises 15 residues. Germline V gene sequence: CDR1 SGHRS, CDR2 YFSETQ. CDR3 loop: CASSLGTGTLYEQYF. DNA for the CDR3: TGCGCCAGCAGCTTGGGGACAGGAACCCTCTACGAGCAGTACTTC.

V usage is TRBV2 and J usage is TRBJ2-7; 7 nucleotides agree with TRBD2. The V gene end was trimmed by 2 bases and the J gene end by 4 bases; junction bases not matched to a gene: 2. The length of the CDR3 is 13 residues. Germline assignment: CDR1 SNHLY and CDR2 FYNNEI. CDR3 coding DNA: TGTGCCAGCAGTGAACAGCGGGGTTACGAGCAGTACTTC. Protein: CASSEQRGYEQYF.

This sequence joins TRBV27 and TRBJ2-4; tentative D call: TRBD2 (6 bases). The CDR3 runs to 14 residues. In germline, CDR1 is MNHEY, CDR2 SMNVEV (reference sequence). With 3 bases removed from V and 6 bases from J, the gap between germline ends came to 12 bases. CDR3 in DNA: TGTGCCAGCAGTTTCCGGAGGGCCGGAAACATTCAGTACTTC. It codes for CASSFRRAGNIQYF.

The CDR3 is CASSPLGYNEQFF. In DNA form, the CDR3 reads TGTGCCAGCAGCCCTCTAGGCTACAATGAGCAGTTCTTC. This chain links TRBV7-3 with TRBJ2-1, with no clear D. V was shortened by 5 bases and J by 3 bases, with 8 bases between the two germline ends. CDR3 length: 13 amino acids. Germline-derived CDR1 and CDR2 are SGHTA and FQGTGA. The variable domain in full, with the rest retrieved from reference TRBV7-3 and TRBJ2-1, is GAGVSQTPSNKVTEKGKYVELRCDPISGHTALYWYRQSLGQGPEFLIYFQGTGAADDSGLPNDRFFAVRPEGSVSTLKIQRTERGDSAVYLCASSPLGYNEQFFGPGTRLTVL.

V and J are TRBV11-1 and TRBJ2-7; D ambiguous. CDR1 and CDR2 from the germline V gene are SGHAT and FQDESV (reference sequence). CDR3 size: 13 residues. V gave up 3 bases and J gave up 3 bases, with 9 bases separating them. The DNA for the CDR3 is TGTGCCAGCAGCTTGACTCAGTTCTACGAGCAGTACTTC. Amino acids: CASSLTQFYEQYF.

V gene TRBV10-3 combines with J gene TRBJ1-1; D is unresolved. The CDR3 totals 13 residues. CDR1 ENHRY and CDR2 SYGVKD come from the germline V gene. V gave up 6 bases and J gave up 1 base, with 9 bases separating them. This CDR3 is CAIRGQENTEAFF. CDR3 in DNA: TGTGCCATCAGAGGTCAGGAGAACACTGAAGCTTTCTTT.

V is TRBV7-8 and J is TRBJ1-5; D is perhaps TRBD1 (6 bases). V was shortened by 4 bases and J by 2 bases, with 12 bases between the two germline ends. The germline CDR1 and CDR2 sequences are SGHVS and FQNEAQ. The CDR3 loop spans 15 amino acids. The DNA for the CDR3 is TGTGCCAGCAGCTCGGGGGGCGGACGCAATCAGCCCCAGCATTTT. Translation gives CASSSGGGRNQPQHF.